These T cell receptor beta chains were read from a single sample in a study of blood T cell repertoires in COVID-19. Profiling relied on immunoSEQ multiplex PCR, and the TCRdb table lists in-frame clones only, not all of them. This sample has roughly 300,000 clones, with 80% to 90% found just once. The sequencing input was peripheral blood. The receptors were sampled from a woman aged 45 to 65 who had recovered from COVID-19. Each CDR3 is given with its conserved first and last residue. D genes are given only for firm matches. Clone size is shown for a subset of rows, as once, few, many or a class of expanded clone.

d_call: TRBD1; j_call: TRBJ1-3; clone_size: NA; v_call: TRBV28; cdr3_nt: TGTGCCAGCAGTTTAGCAGGGGGTACATTTGGAAACACCATATATTTT; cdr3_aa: CASSLAGGTFGNTIYF
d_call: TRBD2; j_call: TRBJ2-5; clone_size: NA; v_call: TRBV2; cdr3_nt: TGTGCCAGCAGAACCGACGCGGGGGGGGCAGAGACCCAGTACTTC; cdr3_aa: CASRTDAGGAETQYF
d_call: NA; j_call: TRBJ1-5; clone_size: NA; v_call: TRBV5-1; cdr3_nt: TGCGCCAGCAGCTCGGACGGCGGGCAGCCCCAGCATTTT; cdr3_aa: CASSSDGGQPQHF
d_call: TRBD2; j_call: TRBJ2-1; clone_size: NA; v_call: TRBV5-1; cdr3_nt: TGCGCCAGCAGCCGGACTAGCGGGGGGTACAATGAGCAGTTCTTC; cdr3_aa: CASSRTSGGYNEQFF
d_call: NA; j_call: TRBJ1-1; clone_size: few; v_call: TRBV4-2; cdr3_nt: TGTGCCAGCAGCCAAGCCCCCCGGGAAAACACTGAAGCTTTCTTT; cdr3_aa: CASSQAPRENTEAFF
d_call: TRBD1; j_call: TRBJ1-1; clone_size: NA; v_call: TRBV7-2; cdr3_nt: TGTGCCACCGGACAGGGAACGAACACTGAAGCTTTCTTT; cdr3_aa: CATGQGTNTEAFF
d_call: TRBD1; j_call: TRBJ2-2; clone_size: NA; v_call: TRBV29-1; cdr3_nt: TGCAGCGTGAGGACAGGGTTGGACACCGGGGAGCTGTTTTTT; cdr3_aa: CSVRTGLDTGELFF
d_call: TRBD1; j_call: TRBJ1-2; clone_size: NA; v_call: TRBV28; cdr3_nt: TGTGCCAGCCGAAGAGGCCAAAGACAGGGGGGCAACTATGGCTACACCTTC; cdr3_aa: CASRRGQRQGGNYGYTF
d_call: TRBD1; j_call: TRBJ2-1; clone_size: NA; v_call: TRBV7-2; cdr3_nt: TGTGCCAGCAGCTTGGCCCTACGGACAGGGGGTGGTGAGCAGTTCTTC; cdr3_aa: CASSLALRTGGGEQFF
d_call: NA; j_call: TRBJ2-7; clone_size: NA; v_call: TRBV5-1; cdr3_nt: TGCGCCAGCACCCCGGGACTCCTCGGTACAACTTCTTACGAGCAGTACTTC; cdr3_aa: CASTPGLLGTTSYEQYF
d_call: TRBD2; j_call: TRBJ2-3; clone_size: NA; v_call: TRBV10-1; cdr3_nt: TGCGCCAGCAGTGAGCGGCGGGGGGGCACAGATACGCAGTATTTT; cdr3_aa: CASSERRGGTDTQYF
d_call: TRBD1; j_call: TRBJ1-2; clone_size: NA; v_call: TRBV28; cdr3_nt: TGTGCCAGCAGTTTGGGTGCAGGGGGCGTCTATGGCTACACCTTC; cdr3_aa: CASSLGAGGVYGYTF
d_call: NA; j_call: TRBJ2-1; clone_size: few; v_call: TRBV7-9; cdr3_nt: TGTGCCAGCAGCTTAGTAGGGCGGGACCCCAATGAGCAGTTCTTC; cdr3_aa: CASSLVGRDPNEQFF
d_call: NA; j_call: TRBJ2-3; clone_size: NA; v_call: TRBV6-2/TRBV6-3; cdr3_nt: TGTGCCAGCAGTCGGGATGTTGGTTATACGCAGTATTTT; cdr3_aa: CASSRDVGYTQYF
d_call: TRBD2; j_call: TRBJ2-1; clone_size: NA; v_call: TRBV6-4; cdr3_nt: TGTGCCAGCAGTGAGTCAAGCGGGGGAAGCTCCTACAATGAGCAGTTCTTC; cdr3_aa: CASSESSGGSSYNEQFF
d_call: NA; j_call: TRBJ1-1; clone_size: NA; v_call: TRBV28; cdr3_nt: TGTGCCAGCAGTTTGCGACAGCTACCCGGCACTGAAGCTTTCTTT; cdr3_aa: CASSLRQLPGTEAFF
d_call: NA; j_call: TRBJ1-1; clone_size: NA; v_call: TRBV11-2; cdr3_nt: TGTGCCAGCAGCTTAGGGGTGGGAGATGAAGCTTTCTTT; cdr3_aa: CASSLGVGDEAFF
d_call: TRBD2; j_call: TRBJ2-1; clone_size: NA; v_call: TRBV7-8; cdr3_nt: TGTGCCAGCAGCAAACTAGCGGGAGGGCCCCGGGGCAATGAGCAGTTCTTC; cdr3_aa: CASSKLAGGPRGNEQFF
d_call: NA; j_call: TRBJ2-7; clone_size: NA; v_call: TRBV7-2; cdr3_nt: TGTGCCAGCAGCGTCGACTGGCCCAGCGGAAGCTCCTACGAGCAGTACTTC; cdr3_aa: CASSVDWPSGSSYEQYF
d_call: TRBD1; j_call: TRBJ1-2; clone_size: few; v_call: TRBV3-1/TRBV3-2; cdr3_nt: TGTGCCAGCAGCCAGGAAGACAGGGATAACACCTTC; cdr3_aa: CASSQEDRDNTF
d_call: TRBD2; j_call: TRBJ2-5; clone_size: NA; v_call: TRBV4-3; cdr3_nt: TGCGCCAGCAGCCGGACTAGCGGGGAGACCCAGTACTTC; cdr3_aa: CASSRTSGETQYF
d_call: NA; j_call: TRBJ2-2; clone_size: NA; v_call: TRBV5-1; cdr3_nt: TGCGCCAGCAGCCCGGGATGGGGGCCCGGGGAGCTGTTTTTT; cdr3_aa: CASSPGWGPGELFF
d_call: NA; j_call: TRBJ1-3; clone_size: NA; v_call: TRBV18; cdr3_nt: TGTGCCAGCTCAACTCAAAACTCTGGAAACACCATATATTTT; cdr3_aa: CASSTQNSGNTIYF
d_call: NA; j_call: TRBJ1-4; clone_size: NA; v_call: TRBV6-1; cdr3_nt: TGTGCCAGCAGTGATCTGGGGGCCGGAGAAAAACTGTTTTTT; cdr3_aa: CASSDLGAGEKLFF
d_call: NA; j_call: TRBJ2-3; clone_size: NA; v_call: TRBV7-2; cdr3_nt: TGTGCCAGCAGCTTGGGCGGGATTTCCACAGATACGCAGTATTTT; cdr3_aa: CASSLGGISTDTQYF
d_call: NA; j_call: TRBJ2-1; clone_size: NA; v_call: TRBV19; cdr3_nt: TGTGCCAGTAGTTCTTTTAGCGGCTCCTACAATGAGCAGTTCTTC; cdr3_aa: CASSSFSGSYNEQFF
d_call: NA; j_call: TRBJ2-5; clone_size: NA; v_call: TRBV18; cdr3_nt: TGTGCCAGCTCACCACCTAGAGTAGAGACCCAGTACTTC; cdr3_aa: CASSPPRVETQYF
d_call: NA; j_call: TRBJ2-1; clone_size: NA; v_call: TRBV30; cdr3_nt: TGTGCCTGGAGCGTCATTTACGGCTACAATGAGCAGTTCTTC; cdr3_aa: CAWSVIYGYNEQFF
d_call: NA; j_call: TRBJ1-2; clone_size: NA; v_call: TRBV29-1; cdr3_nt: TGCAGCGTTGACAGCGATGGCTACACCTTC; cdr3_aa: CSVDSDGYTF
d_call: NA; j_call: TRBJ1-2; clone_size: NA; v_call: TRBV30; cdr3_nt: TGTGCCTGGAGTGTACGATTGACAGAGAACTATGGCTACACCTTC; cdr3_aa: CAWSVRLTENYGYTF
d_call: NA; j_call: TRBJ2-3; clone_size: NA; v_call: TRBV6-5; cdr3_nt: TGTGCCACCGGGACTCGCACAGATACGCAGTATTTT; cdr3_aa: CATGTRTDTQYF
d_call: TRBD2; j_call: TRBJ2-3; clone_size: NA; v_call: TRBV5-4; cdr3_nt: TGTGCCAGCAGCCAGAGACTAGCGGGAGAGGATACGCAGTATTTT; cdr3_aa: CASSQRLAGEDTQYF
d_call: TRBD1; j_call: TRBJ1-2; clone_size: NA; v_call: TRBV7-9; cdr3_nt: TGTGCCAGCAGCTTAGGTACAGGGGGCTTAGGCTACACCTTC; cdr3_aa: CASSLGTGGLGYTF
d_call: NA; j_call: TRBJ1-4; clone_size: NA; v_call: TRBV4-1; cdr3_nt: TGCGCCAGCAGCCAAGGGCAGGGAAGTGAAAAACTGTTTTTT; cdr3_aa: CASSQGQGSEKLFF
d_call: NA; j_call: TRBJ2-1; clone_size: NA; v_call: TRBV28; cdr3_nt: TGTGCCAGCAGTCCGTTGGAGAGGGTTTACTACAATGAGCAGTTCTTC; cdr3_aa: CASSPLERVYYNEQFF
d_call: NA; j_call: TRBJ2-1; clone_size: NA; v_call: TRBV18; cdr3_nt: TGTGCCAGCTCATCAGGACAGTACAATGAGCAGTTCTTC; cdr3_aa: CASSSGQYNEQFF
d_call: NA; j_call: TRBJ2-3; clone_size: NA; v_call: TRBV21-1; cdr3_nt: TGTGCCAGCAGCCCGGGGCCCTCTCACCAGGGGGCGGACACAGATACGCAGTATTTT; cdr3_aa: CASSPGPSHQGADTDTQYF
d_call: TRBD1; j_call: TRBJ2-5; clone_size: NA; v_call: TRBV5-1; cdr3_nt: TGCGCCAGCACCCCGATCGGAGCGACAGGGGAAGAGACCCAGTACTTC; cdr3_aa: CASTPIGATGEETQYF
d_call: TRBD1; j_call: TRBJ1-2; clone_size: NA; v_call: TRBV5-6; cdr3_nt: TGTGCCAGCAGCTCAATAGGACAGGGATATATTCTCTCTGGCTACACCTTC; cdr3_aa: CASSSIGQGYILSGYTF
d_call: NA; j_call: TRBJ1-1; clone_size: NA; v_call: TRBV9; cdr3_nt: TGTGCCAGCAGCGCCTCCCCGTTGTTCACTGAAGCTTTCTTT; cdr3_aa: CASSASPLFTEAFF
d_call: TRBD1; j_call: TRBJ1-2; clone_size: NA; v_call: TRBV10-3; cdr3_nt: TGTGCCATCAGTGATCAGGGGGCTACGGATGGCTACACCTTC; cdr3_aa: CAISDQGATDGYTF
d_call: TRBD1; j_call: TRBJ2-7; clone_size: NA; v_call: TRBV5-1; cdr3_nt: TGCGCCAGCAGCTTGGGACAGGGGGCTCTATCCTACGAGCAGTACTTC; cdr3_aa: CASSLGQGALSYEQYF
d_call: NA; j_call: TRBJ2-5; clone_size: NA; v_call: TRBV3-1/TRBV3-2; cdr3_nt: TGTGCCAGCAGCATGTCAGGGAAGACCCAGTACTTC; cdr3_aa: CASSMSGKTQYF
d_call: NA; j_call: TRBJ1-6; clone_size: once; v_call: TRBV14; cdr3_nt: TGTGCCAGATTGGGGGGGCTAGATTCACCCCTCCACTTT; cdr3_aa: CARLGGLDSPLHF
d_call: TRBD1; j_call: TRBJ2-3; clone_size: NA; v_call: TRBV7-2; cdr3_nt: TGTGCCAGCAGCATGGGACAGTCCACAGATACGCAGTATTTT; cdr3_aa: CASSMGQSTDTQYF
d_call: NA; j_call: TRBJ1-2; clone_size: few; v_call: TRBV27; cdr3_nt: TGTGCCAGCAGTTCACGGCGGGGGGAGTTTGGCTACACCTTC; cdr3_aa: CASSSRRGEFGYTF
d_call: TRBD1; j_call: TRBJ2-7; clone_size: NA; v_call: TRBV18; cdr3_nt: TGTGCCAGCTCACCTCCGGGACAGGGGTTTTCCAGGCACTTC; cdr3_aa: CASSPPGQGFSRHF
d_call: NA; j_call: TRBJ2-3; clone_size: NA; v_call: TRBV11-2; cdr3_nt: TGTGCCAGCAGCCCCATTAGCACAGATACGCAGTATTTT; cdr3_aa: CASSPISTDTQYF
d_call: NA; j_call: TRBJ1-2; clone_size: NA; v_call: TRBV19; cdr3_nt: TGTGCCAGTAGTTCAGGAGGAGCTAACTATGGCTACACCTTC; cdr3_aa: CASSSGGANYGYTF
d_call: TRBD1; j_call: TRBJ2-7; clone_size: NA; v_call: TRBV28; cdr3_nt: TGTGCCAGTCGAGGGGGCCTTCCGGGCGAGCAGTACTTC; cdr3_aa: CASRGGLPGEQYF
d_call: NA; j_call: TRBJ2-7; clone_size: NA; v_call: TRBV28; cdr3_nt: TGTGCCAGCAGCCAAAAATACAGGGCCTACGAGCAGTACTTC; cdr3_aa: CASSQKYRAYEQYF